A single sample is the source of the 13 T cell receptor beta chains below, sequenced in a study of blood T cells in healthy people across ages. A second PCR, run for about 7 to 11 cycles, used a sample-barcoded 5' primer plus a J-beta primer mix. TCRdb re-derived calls from the 5' RACE reads in MiXCR, one entry per CDR3 protein. The table records 600,000 or so distinct CDR3 sequences, around 50% of them present only once. What was sequenced was blood. These receptors all come from a man at least 80 years old in good health.

This clonotype showed up just a few times. V usage is TRBV7-9 and J usage is TRBJ2-4; D is ambiguous. Germline V CDR1 and CDR2: SEHNR, FQNEAQ (reference sequence). The CDR3 loop spans 14 amino acids. The V end was cut by 2 bases, the J end by 4 bases, with 9 bases between. The CDR3 loop reads CASSLNTEKNIQYF. The CDR3 nucleotides read TGTGCCAGCAGCTTAAACACGGAAAAAAACATTCAGTACTTC.

The V gene is TRBV28, the J gene TRBJ2-7; TRBD1 is a possible D gene (5 bases). The CDR3 loop spans 19 amino acids. V was pared by 4 bases and J by 4 bases, with 29 bases between. Per the germline V gene, CDR1 is MDHEN and CDR2 is SYDVKM. The CDR3 DNA is TGTGCCAGCAGTTCCTCGACAGAATTAAATAAAATCTTGATGTACGAGCAGTACTTC. Translation: CASSSSTELNKILMYEQYF.

This clonotype was detected ten times or more. This CDR3 is CASSPTLVGTEAFF. In DNA, the CDR3 is TGTGCCAGCAGCCCGACCCTTGTGGGCACTGAAGCTTTCTTT. V and J are TRBV11-2 and TRBJ1-1; D remains ambiguous. Germline CDR1 and CDR2: SGHAT and FQNNGV. There are 14 residues in the CDR3. The germline V and J ends were trimmed by 5 bases and 4 bases, with 14 bases remaining between them.

This clonotype has only a few counts. This chain joins TRBV20-1 and TRBJ2-5; tentatively, D is TRBD1 or TRBD2 (6 bases each). Trimming left V 6 bases short and J 0 bases short, with 17 bases between. Germline assignment: CDR1 DFQATT and CDR2 SNEGSKA (reference sequence). The CDR3 is 15 amino acids. The CDR3 coding sequence is TGCAGTGCCCCTAGCCGAGGGGGGCACCAAGAGACCCAGTACTTC. Translation gives CSAPSRGGHQETQYF.

The rearrangement uses TRBV3-1 and TRBJ2-7, with 14 bases lining up with TRBD2. V was pared by 6 bases and J by 2 bases, with 9 bases of the junction left unmatched. Germline CDR1 and CDR2: LGHDT and YNNKEL (reference sequence). The CDR3 consists of 17 residues. The CDR3 DNA sequence: TGTGCCAGCAGTCCGGGACTAGCGGGAGTAGCACCCTACGAGCAGTACTTC. Amino acid sequence: CASSPGLAGVAPYEQYF.

The chain has TRBV28 and TRBJ2-3; TRBD1 matches at 7 bases. The germline V gene has CDR1 MDHEN and CDR2 SYDVKM. The V gene end was trimmed by 7 bases and the J gene end by 6 bases; junction bases not matched to a gene: 13. This CDR3 has 15 residues. The CDR3, as DNA: TGTGCCAGCATTACGTTGACAGGGTTATTGGATACGCAGTATTTT. Amino acid sequence: CASITLTGLLDTQYF.

This clonotype was counted only a few times. V usage is TRBV12-3 or TRBV12-4 and J usage is TRBJ2-5; 7 nucleotides align to TRBD1. The CDR3 contains 14 residues. The V gene end was trimmed by 5 bases and the J gene end by 1 base; junction bases not matched to a gene: 4. CDR3 amino acids: CASSLWDSQETQYF. As DNA, the CDR3 is TGTGCCAGCAGTCTATGGGACAGCCAAGAGACCCAGTACTTC.

The chain employs TRBV7-2 and TRBJ2-7; TRBD1 or TRBD2 may be the D gene (5 bases each). V lost 6 bases and J lost 7, with 16 bases in between. Germline CDR1 reads SGHTA; CDR2 reads FQGNSA. This CDR3 is built from 13 residues. As DNA, the CDR3 is TGTGCCAGCAGTCAGGACCGGGACGCAGAGCAGTACTTC. Translating gives CASSQDRDAEQYF.

This clonotype has a handful of counts. The chain carries TRBV7-9 and TRBJ1-2; D possibly corresponds to TRBD1 (5 bases). This CDR3 is built from 16 residues. The ends were cut back, 2 bases at V and 1 base at J, with 14 bases in the middle. CDR1 SEHNR and CDR2 FQNEAQ come from the germline V gene (reference sequence). The CDR3 DNA follows: TGTGCCAGCAGCTTAAGTCAGGGTAATGATAACTATGGCTACACCTTC. Residues: CASSLSQGNDNYGYTF.

This clonotype was seen more than once but under ten times. The chain recombines TRBV7-6 with TRBJ2-2, with TRBD2 as a possible D gene (5 bases). The CDR3 has 14 residues. In germline, CDR1 is SGHVS, CDR2 FNYEAQ. The V end was cut by 5 bases, the J end by 0 bases, with 7 bases between. The chain's CDR3 is CASSVGANTGELFF. The CDR3 DNA is TGTGCCAGCAGCGTCGGGGCGAACACCGGGGAGCTGTTTTTT. The variable domain in full, with the rest retrieved from reference TRBV7-6 and TRBJ2-2, is GAGVSQSPRYKVTKRGQDVALRCDPISGHVSLYWYRQALGQGPEFLTYFNYEAQQDKSGLPNDRFSAERPEGSISTLTIQRTEQRDSAMYRCASSVGANTGELFFGEGSRLTVL.

The chain uses TRBV30 and TRBJ2-7, with 12 bases fitting TRBD1. Germline V gene data show CDR1 as GTSNPN and CDR2 as SVGIG (reference sequence). With 2 bases clipped from V and 5 bases from J, the junction kept 7 bases outside the gene matches. This CDR3 spans 15 amino acids. Written as DNA, the CDR3 is TGTGCCTGGAGTTACCTCGGGACAGGGGGCGACGAGCAGTACTTC. Protein product: CAWSYLGTGGDEQYF.

The V and J genes are TRBV5-1 and TRBJ2-4; 8 bases are a match to TRBD1. V trimming: 1 base; J trimming: 0 bases; junction bases outside the gene matches: 9. CDR1 and CDR2 (germline): SGHRS, YFSETQ. This CDR3 region has 18 residues. CDR3 DNA: TGCGCCAGCAGCTTGATAGGACAGGGTCGTGTAGCCAAAAACATTCAGTACTTC. Its protein is CASSLIGQGRVAKNIQYF.

The chain recombines TRBV7-2 with TRBJ2-1, with TRBD1 matching 8 bases. CDR1 SGHTA and CDR2 FQGNSA come from the germline V gene. The CDR3 consists of 16 residues. Trimming at V came to 4 bases and at J to 8 bases, leaving 13 bases not matched to a gene. The chain's CDR3 is CASSSEWSGGGHEQFF. CDR3 in DNA: TGTGCCAGCAGCTCAGAGTGGTCAGGGGGCGGGCATGAGCAGTTCTTC.